This T cell receptor beta chain was recorded in a study of blood T cell repertoires in COVID-19. Across the study: COVID-19 samples from acute and convalescent phases originated in the United States, Italy and Spain. T cells, B-cell-depleted T cells, or PBMCs supplied cDNA or gDNA.

This table comes from immunoSEQ multiplex PCR, and its TCRdb copy is limited to in-frame clones, with some not included. The sample records 150,000 to 200,000 clones, less than 90% being singletons. Seattle researchers signed up patients amid active infection and tracked them longitudinally. Trimming removed 0 bases at V and 8 bases at J, with 19 bases between. Germline assignment: CDR1 GTSNPN and CDR2 SVGIG (reference sequence). CDR3 size: 15 residues. Sequencing was done on a sample of peripheral blood. This sequence joins TRBV30 and TRBJ1-2; no reliable D call. The TCR comes from a woman aged 55-75 years with COVID-19, enrolled during active disease. The CDR3 DNA sequence: TGTGCCTGGAGTGTACTAAGTAGGTCAGGAGGAGGCTACACCTTC. This sequence encodes CAWSVLSRSGGGYTF.